At least ten counts were recorded for the clone carrying this T cell receptor beta chain. Each CDR3 protein gets one entry after TCRdb re-called the RT-PCR reads with MiXCR. The profile shows over 400,000 distinct CDR3 sequences, over 9.5% of them singletons. The data belong to a study of response to subunit inactivated influenza vaccine. The sample here was PBMCs from blood, taken 45 days after vaccination. The TCR comes from a man aged 45 to 65 who received an inactivated influenza vaccine.

CDR3 nucleotides: TGTGCCATCAGTGTTTCGATTCGGGAGACCCAGTACTTC. Translated: CAISVSIRETQYF. The chain joins TRBV10-3 to TRBJ2-5; D is ambiguous. Germline V CDR1 and CDR2: ENHRY, SYGVKD. Trimming took off 4 bases at V and 5 bases at J, with 11 bases between the two ends. The CDR3 sequence is 13 residues long.